This TCR beta chain was identified in a study of OX40 agonist ivuxolimab in advanced cancers. Study-wide background: Partial responses were achieved by three patients: one hepatocellular carcinoma, two cutaneous melanoma. The study's findings and limits: What antigens the expanded peripheral T cells recognized was never established.

CDR3 length: 16 amino acids. The J segment lost 7 bases and the V segment lost 2 bases, leaving 12 bases of the junction unmatched. TCRdb keeps only in-frame clones here, not all; method: immunoSEQ multiplex PCR. Of 95,000 to 100,000 clones listed, about nine tenths are singletons. This clone was picked up one time. What it binds is unknown. The source material was CD4+ or CD8+ T cells sorted from blood, sampled in a trial of the OX40 agonist ivuxolimab. This TCR came from an adult with an advanced solid tumor such as melanoma, head and neck, liver or kidney cancer. The chain recombines TRBV5-3 with TRBJ2-7; 10 nucleotides match TRBD1. TRBV5-3 is given ORF status, its function remaining uncertain. The CDR3 nucleotides read TGTGCCAGAAGCTTAGTACCGGGACAGGGGCAGTTGGAGCAGTACTTC. Translated: CARSLVPGQGQLEQYF.